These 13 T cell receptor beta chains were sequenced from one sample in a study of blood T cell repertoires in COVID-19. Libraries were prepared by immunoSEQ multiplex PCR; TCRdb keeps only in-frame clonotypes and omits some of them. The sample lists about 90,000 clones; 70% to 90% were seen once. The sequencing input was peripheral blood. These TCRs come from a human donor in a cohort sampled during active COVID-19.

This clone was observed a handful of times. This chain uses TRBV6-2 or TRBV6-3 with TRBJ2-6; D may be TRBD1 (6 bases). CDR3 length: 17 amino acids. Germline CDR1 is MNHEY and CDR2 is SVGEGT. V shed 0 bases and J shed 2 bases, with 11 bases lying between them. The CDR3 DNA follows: TGTGCCAGCAGTTACTCGTTGCCAGGGGCTGGGGCCAACGTCCTGACTTTC. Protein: CASSYSLPGAGANVLTF.

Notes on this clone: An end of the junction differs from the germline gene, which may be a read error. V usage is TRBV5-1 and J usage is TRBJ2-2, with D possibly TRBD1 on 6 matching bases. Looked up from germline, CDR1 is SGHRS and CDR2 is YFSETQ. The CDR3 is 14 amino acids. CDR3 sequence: CASSSQGNAGELFF. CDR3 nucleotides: TGCGCCAGCAGCTCTCAGGGGAACGCCGGGGAGCTGTTTTTT.

The CDR3 loop reads CATSRLFLGARGNEQFF. CDR3 in DNA: TGTGCCACCAGCAGGCTCTTTCTGGGCGCCCGTGGCAATGAGCAGTTCTTC. The genes are TRBV15 and TRBJ2-1; D not certain. This CDR3 spans 17 amino acids. Trimming removed 3 bases from V and 6 bases from J, with 21 bases in between. Germline CDR1 is LNHNV and CDR2 is YYDKDF (reference sequence). Looking up the rest from reference TRBV15 and TRBJ2-1 gives the full variable domain: DAMVIQNPRYQVTQFGKPVTLSCSQTLNHNVMYWYQQKSSQAPKLLFHYYDKDFNNEADTPDNFQSRRPNTSFCFLDIRSPGLGDTAMYLCATSRLFLGARGNEQFFGPGTRLTVL.

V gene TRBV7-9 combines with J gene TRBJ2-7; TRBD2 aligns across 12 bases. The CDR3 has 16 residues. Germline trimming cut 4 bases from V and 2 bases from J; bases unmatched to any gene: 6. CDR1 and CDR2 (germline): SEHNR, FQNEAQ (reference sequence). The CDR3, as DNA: TGTGCCAGCAGCTCCGAACTAGCGGGGGGACCCTACGAGCAGTACTTC. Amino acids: CASSSELAGGPYEQYF. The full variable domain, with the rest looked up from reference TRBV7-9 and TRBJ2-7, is DTGVSQNPRHKITKRGQNVTFRCDPISEHNRLYWYRQTLGQGPEFLTYFQNEAQLEKSRLLSDRFSAERPKGSFSTLEIQRTEQGDSAMYLCASSSELAGGPYEQYFGPGTRLTVT.

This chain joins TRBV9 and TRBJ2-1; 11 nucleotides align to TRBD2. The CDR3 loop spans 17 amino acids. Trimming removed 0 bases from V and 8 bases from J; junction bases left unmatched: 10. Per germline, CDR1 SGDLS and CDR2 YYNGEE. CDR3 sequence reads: CASSVDPIAGGNYEQFF. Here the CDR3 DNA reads TGTGCCAGCAGCGTAGATCCCATAGCGGGGGGGAACTATGAGCAGTTCTTC. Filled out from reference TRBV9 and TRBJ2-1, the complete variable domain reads DSGVTQTPKHLITATGQRVTLRCSPRSGDLSVYWYQQSLDQGLQFLIQYYNGEERAKGNILERFSAQQFPDLHSELNLSSLELGDSALYFCASSVDPIAGGNYEQFFGPGTRLTVL.

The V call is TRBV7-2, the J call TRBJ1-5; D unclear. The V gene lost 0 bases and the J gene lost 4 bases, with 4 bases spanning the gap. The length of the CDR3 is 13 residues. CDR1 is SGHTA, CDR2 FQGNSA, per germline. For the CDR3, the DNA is TGTGCCAGCAGCTTAGCCCAGAATCAGCCCCAGCATTTT. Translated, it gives CASSLAQNQPQHF.

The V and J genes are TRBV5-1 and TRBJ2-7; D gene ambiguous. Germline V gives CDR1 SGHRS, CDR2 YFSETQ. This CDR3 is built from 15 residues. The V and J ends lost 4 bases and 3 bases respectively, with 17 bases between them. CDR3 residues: CASSPLDSSRYEQYF. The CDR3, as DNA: TGCGCCAGCAGCCCTCTTGATAGCAGCCGCTACGAGCAGTACTTC.

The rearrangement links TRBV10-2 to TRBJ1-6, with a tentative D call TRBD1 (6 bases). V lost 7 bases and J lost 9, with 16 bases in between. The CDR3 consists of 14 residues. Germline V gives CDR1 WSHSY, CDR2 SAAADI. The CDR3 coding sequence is TGCGCCAGCATTTCGGGGACATTAGGTTCACCCCTCCACTTT. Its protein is CASISGTLGSPLHF.

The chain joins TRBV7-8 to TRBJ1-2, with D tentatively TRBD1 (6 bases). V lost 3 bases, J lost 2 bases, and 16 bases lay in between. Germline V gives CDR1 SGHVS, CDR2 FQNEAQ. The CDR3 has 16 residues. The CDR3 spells CASSFNRARGNYGYTF. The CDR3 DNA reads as TGTGCCAGCAGCTTCAACAGGGCCCGAGGGAACTATGGCTACACCTTC.

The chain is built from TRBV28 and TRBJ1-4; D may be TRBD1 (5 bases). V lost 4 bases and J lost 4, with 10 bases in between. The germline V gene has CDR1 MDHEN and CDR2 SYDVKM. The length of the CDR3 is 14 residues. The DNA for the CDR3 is TGTGCCAGCAGTTCCAGGGAAGTTAATGAAAAACTGTTTTTT. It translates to CASSSREVNEKLFF.

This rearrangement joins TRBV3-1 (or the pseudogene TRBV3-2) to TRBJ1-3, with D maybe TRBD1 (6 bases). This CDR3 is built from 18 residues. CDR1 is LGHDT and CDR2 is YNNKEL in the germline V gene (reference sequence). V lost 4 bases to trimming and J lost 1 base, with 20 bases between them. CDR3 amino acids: CASSPPRGRGTSGNTIYF. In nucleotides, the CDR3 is TGTGCCAGCAGCCCTCCCCGGGGCAGGGGAACATCTGGAAACACCATATATTTT.

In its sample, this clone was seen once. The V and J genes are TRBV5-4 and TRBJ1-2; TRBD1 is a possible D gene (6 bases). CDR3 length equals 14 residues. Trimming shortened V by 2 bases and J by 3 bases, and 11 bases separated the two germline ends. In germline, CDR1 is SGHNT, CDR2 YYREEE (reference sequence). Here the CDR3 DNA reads TGTGCCAGCAGCTTACAGGGTCGTCACTATGGCTACACCTTC. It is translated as CASSLQGRHYGYTF.

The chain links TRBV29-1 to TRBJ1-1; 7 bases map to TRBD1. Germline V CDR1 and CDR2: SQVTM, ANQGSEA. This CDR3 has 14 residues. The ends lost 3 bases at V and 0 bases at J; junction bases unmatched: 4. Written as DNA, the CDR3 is TGCAGCGTTGATGGGACAGAGTTGAACACTGAAGCTTTCTTT. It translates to CSVDGTELNTEAFF.